This TCR beta chain appears in the sequencing data of a study of T cell responses to AZD1222 COVID-19 vaccine. The study, taken as a whole, reports: At 160-218 and 743-854, vaccine-associated CD4 TCRs were dominant, and they spanned spike.

Comment on this clone: Its antigen remains unidentified.

Clones were sequenced by immunoSEQ multiplex PCR, and TCRdb holds only the in-frame ones, with some missing. The sample holds 72,000 or so clones, 80% to 90% seen once. The TCR originated in an adult who received the AZD1222 COVID-19 vaccine. Sequences were derived from peripheral blood, sampled 28 days after the second AZD1222 dose.

This CDR3 reads CASSLTGRGGYTF. The CDR3, as DNA: TGTGCCAGCAGCTTGACAGGCCGTGGGGGCTACACCTTC. The chain combines TRBV11-2 with TRBJ1-2; tentatively, D is TRBD1 (6 bases). The germline gives CDR1 SGHAT, CDR2 FQNNGV. Trimming stripped 3 bases from V and 8 bases from J, with 13 bases between. There are 13 residues in the CDR3.